What follows are 8 T cell receptor beta chains derived from one specimen sequenced in a study of blood T cell repertoires in COVID-19. Only in-frame clones appear in the TCRdb table, and some are missing; sequencing was by immunoSEQ multiplex PCR. Found here are about 250,000 clones, nearly 90% of them singletons; the top ten hold approximately 2.2%. Sequenced: peripheral blood. The receptors shown here come from a woman aged 40 to 50 who had recovered from COVID-19.

This chain links TRBV7-8 with TRBJ2-2; D is ambiguous. In germline, CDR1 is SGHVS, CDR2 FQNEAQ. Trimming pared 5 bases from V and 6 bases from J, leaving 7 bases between. This CDR3 contains 12 residues. The CDR3 sequence is CASSPFAGELFF. The CDR3 DNA sequence: TGTGCCAGCAGCCCCTTCGCCGGGGAGCTGTTTTTT.

This clone was counted once. This chain joins TRBV28 and TRBJ1-4, with 8 bases matching TRBD1. The V and J ends lost 5 bases and 7 bases, in that order; junction bases with no gene match: 9. Germline V gene lookup returns CDR1 MDHEN and CDR2 SYDVKM. The CDR3 contains 15 residues. CDR3 sequence: CASSQPGGRGEKLFF. For the CDR3, the DNA is TGTGCCAGCAGTCAGCCAGGGGGCCGAGGTGAAAAACTGTTTTTT. Combining the CDR3 with reference TRBV28 and TRBJ1-4 gives the whole variable domain DVKVTQSSRYLVKRTGEKVFLECVQDMDHENMFWYRQDPGLGLRLIYFSYDVKMKEKGDIPEGYSVSREKKERFSLILESASTNQTSMYLCASSQPGGRGEKLFFGSGTQLSVL.

This clone was counted at least ten times. The chain has TRBV5-4 and TRBJ2-1, with TRBD1 matching over 8 bases. V lost 5 bases, J lost 4 bases, and 5 bases stayed unmatched. The CDR3 length is 14 residues. Looked up from germline, CDR1 is SGHNT and CDR2 is YYREEE (reference sequence). CDR3 protein: CASSPDRAYNEQFF. CDR3 nucleotides: TGTGCCAGCAGTCCGGACAGGGCATACAATGAGCAGTTCTTC.

This clone showed up just once. The chain links TRBV27 to TRBJ2-7; 9 positions agree with TRBD1. The CDR3 totals 15 residues. V shed 7 bases, J shed 5 bases, and the junction held 12 bases outside the gene matches. Germline CDR1 reads MNHEY; CDR2 reads SMNVEV (reference sequence). CDR3 DNA sequence: TGTGCCAGCAAGGATTACGGGACAGGGATCCACGAGCAGTACTTC. It specifies CASKDYGTGIHEQYF.

The chain combines TRBV2 with TRBJ1-4, with no clear D. Germline loops: CDR1 SNHLY, CDR2 FYNNEI. The CDR3 sequence is 18 residues long. The V end lost 6 bases, the J end lost 0 bases, and 20 bases lay between the germline ends. The CDR3 here is CASRFSREARATNEKLFF. The CDR3 DNA reads TGTGCCAGCAGATTTAGTCGGGAGGCGCGGGCAACTAATGAAAAACTGTTTTTT. The full variable domain, in which reference TRBV2 and TRBJ1-4 provide the parts outside the CDR3, is EPEVTQTPSHQVTQMGQEVILRCVPISNHLYFYWYRQILGQKVEFLVSFYNNEISEKSEIFDDQFSVERPDGSNFTLKIRSTKLEDSAMYFCASRFSREARATNEKLFFGSGTQLSVL.

This rearrangement joins TRBV5-6 to TRBJ1-2; D remains ambiguous. This CDR3 is built from 16 residues. Germline CDR1 SGHDT, CDR2 YYEEEE. V gave up 2 bases and J gave up 2 bases, with 16 bases separating them. The CDR3: CASSFTAGTVNYGYTF. The CDR3 nucleotides read TGTGCCAGCAGCTTTACGGCGGGCACAGTAAACTATGGCTACACCTTC. Based on the CDR3 plus reference TRBV5-6 and TRBJ1-2, the full variable domain is DAGVTQSPTHLIKTRGQQVTLRCSPKSGHDTVSWYQQALGQGPQFIFQYYEEEERQRGNFPDRFSGHQFPNYSSELNVNALLLGDSALYLCASSFTAGTVNYGYTFGSGTRLTVV.

V and J are TRBV5-4 and TRBJ2-1, with 10 bases fitting TRBD2. The CDR3 runs 16 residues. From germline, CDR1 is SGHNT and CDR2 YYREEE (reference sequence). The J segment lost 8 bases and the V segment lost 4 bases, leaving 12 bases of the junction unmatched. As DNA, the CDR3 is TGTGCCAGCAGCGGCGGGTCGGCTAGCGGGAGCGATGAGCAGTTCTTC. It translates to CASSGGSASGSDEQFF.

The chain employs TRBV18 and TRBJ2-7; a weak D match, TRBD1 (5 bases). The germline CDR1 and CDR2 sequences are KGHSH and LQKENI. The CDR3 is 16 amino acids. Trimming cost V 3 bases and J 0 bases, with 15 bases left between them. The CDR3 here is CASSPGPSISSYEQYF. The CDR3 DNA reads as TGTGCCAGCTCACCGGGGCCCTCGATAAGCTCCTACGAGCAGTACTTC.